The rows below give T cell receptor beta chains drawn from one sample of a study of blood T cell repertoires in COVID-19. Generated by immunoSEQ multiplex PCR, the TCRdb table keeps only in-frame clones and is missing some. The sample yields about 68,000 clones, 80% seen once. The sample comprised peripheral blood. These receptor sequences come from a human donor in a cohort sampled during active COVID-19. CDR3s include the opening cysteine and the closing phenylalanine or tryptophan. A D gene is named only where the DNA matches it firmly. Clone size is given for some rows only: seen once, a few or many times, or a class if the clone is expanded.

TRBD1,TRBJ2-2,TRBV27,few,CATRTGEAGELFF,TGTGCCACCAGGACAGGGGAGGCCGGGGAGCTGTTTTTT
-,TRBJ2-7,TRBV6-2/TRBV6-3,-,CASSYYRPSYEQYF,TGTGCCAGCAGTTACTACAGGCCCAGCTACGAGCAGTACTTC
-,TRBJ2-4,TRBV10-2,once,CASNDRKSAKNIQYF,TGCGCCAGCAATGACAGGAAATCAGCCAAAAACATTCAGTACTTC
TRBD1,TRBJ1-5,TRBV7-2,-,CASSLEGTGGLPQHF,TGTGCCAGCAGCTTAGAAGGGACAGGGGGCTTGCCCCAGCATTTT
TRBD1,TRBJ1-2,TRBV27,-,CASSETGGRGGYTF,TGTGCCAGCAGCGAGACAGGGGGAAGGGGAGGCTACACCTTC
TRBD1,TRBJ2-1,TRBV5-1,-,CASTRTGGNEQFF,TGCGCCAGCACAAGGACAGGGGGGAATGAGCAGTTCTTC
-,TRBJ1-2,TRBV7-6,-,CASSPRRSFYGYTF,TGTGCCAGCAGCCCGAGACGGAGTTTCTATGGCTACACCTTC
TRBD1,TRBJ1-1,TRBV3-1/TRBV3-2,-,CASSHNRGPEAFF,TGTGCCAGCAGCCATAACAGGGGTCCTGAAGCTTTCTTT
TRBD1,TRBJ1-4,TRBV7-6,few,CASSAPGQGKKLFF,TGTGCCAGCAGCGCCCCGGGACAGGGGAAAAAACTGTTTTTT
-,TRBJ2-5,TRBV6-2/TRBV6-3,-,CASSYGPPRVETQYF,TGTGCCAGCAGTTACGGGCCCCCGAGAGTGGAGACCCAGTACTTC
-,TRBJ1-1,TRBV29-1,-,CSVNSGTYTEAFF,TGCAGCGTCAATAGCGGCACCTACACTGAAGCTTTCTTT
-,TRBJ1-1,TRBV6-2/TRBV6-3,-,CASSYWESTEAFF,TGTGCCAGCAGTTATTGGGAGAGTACTGAAGCTTTCTTT
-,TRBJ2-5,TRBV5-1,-,CASSLGVRGGGETQYF,TGCGCCAGCAGCTTGGGGGTTCGGGGAGGAGGGGAGACCCAGTACTTC
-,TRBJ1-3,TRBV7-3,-,CASSKEGGFSGNTIYF,TGTGCCAGCAGTAAGGAGGGAGGGTTCTCCGGAAACACCATATATTTT
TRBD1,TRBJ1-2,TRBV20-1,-,CSVGQGLTF,TGCAGTGTTGGACAGGGACTCACCTTC
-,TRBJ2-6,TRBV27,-,CASSVTSSGANVLTF,TGTGCCAGCAGCGTAACCAGCTCTGGGGCCAACGTCCTGACTTTC
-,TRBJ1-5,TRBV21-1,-,CASSKDPLTREQNSNQPQHF,TGTGCCAGCAGCAAAGACCCTTTAACGCGGGAGCAGAATAGCAATCAGCCCCAGCATTTT
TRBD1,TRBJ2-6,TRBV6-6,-,CASTRDRGYGANVLTF,TGTGCCAGCACGAGGGACAGGGGGTATGGGGCCAACGTCCTGACTTTC
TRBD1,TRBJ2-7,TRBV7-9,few,CASSFSGTGSYEQYF,TGTGCCAGCAGCTTTTCGGGGACAGGTTCCTACGAGCAGTACTTC
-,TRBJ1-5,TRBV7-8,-,CASSLASARAAQPQHF,TGTGCCAGCAGCTTAGCCTCGGCCAGGGCGGCTCAGCCCCAGCATTTT
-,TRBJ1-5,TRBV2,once,CASRGVSGEPQHF,TGTGCCAGCAGAGGAGTATCAGGGGAGCCCCAGCATTTT
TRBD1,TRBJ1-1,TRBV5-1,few,CASSASTGGRTEAFF,TGCGCCAGCAGCGCCTCGACAGGGGGAAGGACTGAAGCTTTCTTT
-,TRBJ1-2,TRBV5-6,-,CASSLSGYSYGYTF,TGTGCCAGCAGCTTGTCAGGGTACAGCTATGGCTACACCTTC